The TCR beta chain described here comes from a study of breast tumors, draining lymph nodes, adjacent tissues. Axillary draining lymph nodes of breast cancer patients supplied the node samples. TCRdb called the multiplex PCR reads again in MiXCR, with one record for every CDR3 protein. The sample holds about 180,000 distinct CDR3 sequences, around a third seen once. This CDR3 is built from 14 residues. The germline gives CDR1 SGHTA, CDR2 FQGTGA. V lost 5 bases and J lost 3; bases outside the gene matches: 6. The V call is TRBV7-3, the J call TRBJ2-5, with 7 bases identical to TRBD1. The receptor was derived from a female donor with breast cancer. Some clones in this sample may be carry-over from other donors' samples. The sample consisted of axillary lymph node tissue. CDR3 sequence reads: CASSTTGQKETQYF. The CDR3, as DNA: TGTGCCAGCAGCACCACGGGACAGAAAGAGACCCAGTACTTC.